The 3 T cell receptor beta chains presented below share a single source sample, sequenced in a study of control samples from healthy donors and cancer patients. Assay: immunoSEQ multiplex PCR; the TCRdb copy retains only in-frame clones and omits some. Among about 220,000 clones listed, around 94% were seen once. Sequencing input: blood. These TCRs come from a man aged 50 to 60 in good health.

This chain links TRBV5-4 with TRBJ2-7; D not certain. Germline loops: CDR1 SGHNT, CDR2 YYREEE (reference sequence). The CDR3 covers 13 residues. The V end was cut by 0 bases, the J end by 4 bases, with 8 bases between. The CDR3 bases are TGTGCCAGCAGCTTGGCGGCAGATTACGAGCAGTACTTC. Protein product: CASSLAADYEQYF.

The table lists this clone with a few counts. The gene calls are TRBV7-8 and TRBJ1-6, with a weak D call TRBD1 (5 bases). The V gene lost 1 base and the J gene lost 6 bases, with 13 bases spanning the gap. The CDR3 loop spans 16 amino acids. Germline V CDR1 and CDR2: SGHVS, FQNEAQ. CDR3 region: CASSLVTGGSNSPLHF. CDR3 bases: TGTGCCAGCAGCTTAGTTACGGGGGGGAGTAATTCACCCCTCCACTTT. Looking up the rest from reference TRBV7-8 and TRBJ1-6 gives the full variable domain: GAGVSQSPRYKVAKRGQDVALRCDPISGHVSLFWYQQALGQGPEFLTYFQNEAQLDKSGLPSDRFFAERPEGSVSTLKIQRTQQEDSAVYLCASSLVTGGSNSPLHFGNGTRLTVT.

This clone is a singleton in its sample. The V and J genes are TRBV3-1 (or the pseudogene TRBV3-2) and TRBJ1-2; D remains ambiguous. V lost 3 bases and J 4 bases, leaving 3 bases between the germline ends. CDR1 and CDR2 (germline): LGHDT, YNNKEL (reference sequence). The CDR3 has 11 amino acids. The CDR3 nucleotides read TGTGCCAGCAGCCACGGCTATGGCTACACCTTC. It codes for CASSHGYGYTF.